Listed here are 28 T cell receptor beta chains from one sample, sequenced in a study of blood T cell repertoires in COVID-19. Repertoires were generated with immunoSEQ multiplex PCR, while TCRdb's copy carries only in-frame clones and drops some. The sample has 150,000 to 200,000 clones; 84% are singletons. The sequenced sample was PBMCs or T cells enriched from blood (not recorded which). The receptors derive from a man aged 45-65 years who had recovered from COVID-19.

The V and J genes are TRBV15 and TRBJ1-2; no clear D gene. Germline lookup yields CDR1 LNHNV and CDR2 YYDKDF (reference sequence). There are 13 residues in the CDR3. The V and J ends lost 3 bases and 8 bases respectively, with 13 bases between them. CDR3 coding DNA: TGTGCCACCAGCAGGGAGGAGGGAAGGGGCTACACCTTC. This encodes CATSREEGRGYTF.

The chain employs TRBV19 and TRBJ1-5; 8 bases line up with TRBD1. The ends lost 6 bases at V and 6 bases at J; junction bases unmatched: 7. Germline V lookup: CDR1 LNHDA, CDR2 SQIVND (reference sequence). CDR3 length: 14 amino acids. The CDR3 DNA follows: TGTGCCAGTAGCCAGACAGGGGAACGTCAGCCCCAGCATTTT. Its protein is CASSQTGERQPQHF.

The sample holds many counts of this clone. J is TRBJ2-7 and V is TRBV9, with TRBD1 matching 9 bases. Germline values: CDR1 SGDLS, CDR2 YYNGEE. Trimming removed 0 bases from V and 5 bases from J; junction bases left unmatched: 6. The CDR3 sequence is 15 residues long. The CDR3, as DNA: TGTGCCAGCAGCGTAGCAGGGACAGGGATCGACGAGCAGTACTTC. This gives the protein CASSVAGTGIDEQYF.

This chain links TRBV7-8 with TRBJ2-7; 10 bases fit TRBD1. CDR3 length equals 15 residues. Germline V gene data show CDR1 as SGHVS and CDR2 as FQNEAQ. J lost 3 bases, V lost 4 bases, and 6 bases had no gene match. The CDR3 is CASSSGTGVYYEQYF. The CDR3 nucleotides read TGTGCCAGCAGCTCCGGGACAGGGGTTTACTACGAGCAGTACTTC.

This clone was seen more than once but under ten times. The V gene is TRBV18, the J gene TRBJ2-3; D is perhaps TRBD2 (5 bases). Trimming took off 3 bases at V and 0 bases at J, with 13 bases between the two ends. Germline CDR1 and CDR2: KGHSH and LQKENI. This CDR3 has 16 residues. The CDR3 DNA reads as TGTGCCAGCTCACCGTCCCAGCGGCGTAGCACAGATACGCAGTATTTT. Translated: CASSPSQRRSTDTQYF.

This rearrangement joins TRBV5-1 to TRBJ1-6; D perhaps matches TRBD1 (6 bases). The V end lost 0 bases, the J end lost 8 bases, and 9 bases lay between the germline ends. Looked up from germline, CDR1 is SGHRS and CDR2 is YFSETQ. CDR3 size: 14 residues. CDR3 coding DNA: TGCGCCAGCAGCTTGGGACAGGAATATTCACCCCTCCACTTT. The encoded protein is CASSLGQEYSPLHF.

The gene calls are TRBV9 and TRBJ1-3, with 9 nucleotides matching TRBD1. The germline CDR1 and CDR2 sequences are SGDLS and YYNGEE. This CDR3 region has 16 residues. The J segment lost 3 bases and the V segment lost 0 bases, leaving 4 bases of the junction unmatched. CDR3 sequence (DNA): TGTGCCAGCAGCGTAGGCCGACAGGGGGGTGGAAACACCATATATTTT. Its protein product is CASSVGRQGGGNTIYF.

V and J are TRBV19 and TRBJ1-6, with unresolved D. The CDR3 is 15 amino acids. The V gene's germline CDR1 is LNHDA and CDR2 SQIVND (reference sequence). The V and J ends lost 8 bases and 3 bases respectively, with 14 bases between them. CDR3 DNA sequence: TGTGCCAGTTCCCCAGCGTCCCTCTATAATTCACCCCTCCACTTT. Its protein is CASSPASLYNSPLHF. Full variable domain (rest looked up from reference TRBV19 and TRBJ1-6): DGGITQSPKYLFRKEGQNVTLSCEQNLNHDAMYWYRQDPGQGLRLIYYSQIVNDFQKGDIAEGYSVSREKKESFPLTVTSAQKNPTAFYLCASSPASLYNSPLHFGNGTRLTVT.

The chain recombines TRBV5-6 with TRBJ1-2; D not certain. V shed 0 bases and J shed 7 bases, with 7 bases lying between them. The CDR3 extends over 12 amino acids. CDR1 and CDR2 (germline): SGHDT, YYEEEE. CDR3 nucleotides: TGTGCCAGCAGCTTGGGCAGTTTTGGCTACACCTTC. Translated: CASSLGSFGYTF.

Only a few counts were recorded for this clone. The V call is TRBV6-5, the J call TRBJ1-1; D gene unclear. Germline V gives CDR1 MNHEY, CDR2 SVGAGI. V shed 4 bases and J shed 0 bases, with 6 bases lying between them. The CDR3 length is 13 residues. The CDR3 sequence is CASSSGMNTEAFF. The CDR3 nucleotides read TGTGCCAGCAGTTCCGGTATGAACACTGAAGCTTTCTTT.

The rearrangement joins TRBV4-2 to TRBJ2-3, with 16 bases that match TRBD2. This CDR3 has 15 residues. The germline V gene encodes CDR1 LGHNA and CDR2 YNFKEQ. Trimming at V came to 8 bases and at J to 6 bases, leaving 5 bases not matched to a gene. CDR3 amino acids: CASSGLAGGQDTQYF. The CDR3, as DNA: TGTGCCAGCTCGGGACTAGCGGGGGGGCAGGATACGCAGTATTTT.

The chain joins TRBV27 to TRBJ2-7; 12 nucleotides agree with TRBD2. Losses at the gene ends were 3 bases for V and 4 bases for J; bases not matched to a gene: 4. Germline lookup yields CDR1 MNHEY and CDR2 SMNVEV (reference sequence). The CDR3 sequence is 15 residues long. The CDR3 protein is CASSFGTSGRYEQYF. As DNA, the CDR3 is TGTGCCAGCAGTTTCGGGACTAGCGGGCGATACGAGCAGTACTTC.

The rearrangement links TRBV11-2 to TRBJ2-3; D is perhaps TRBD1 (6 bases). Germline CDR1 SGHAT, CDR2 FQNNGV. V lost 5 bases and J 4 bases, leaving 13 bases between the germline ends. This CDR3 spans 14 amino acids. The CDR3 loop is CASSRSAGADTQYF. CDR3 DNA sequence: TGTGCCAGCAGCCGTTCTGCAGGGGCAGATACGCAGTATTTT.

The gene calls are TRBV25-1 and TRBJ1-1; a weak D match, TRBD1 (5 bases). V lost 5 bases and J lost 4, with 14 bases in between. This CDR3 region has 14 residues. Germline V CDR1 and CDR2: MGHDK, SYGVNS. CDR3 sequence: CASSPRGRSTEAFF. The DNA for the CDR3 is TGTGCCAGCAGTCCCCGGGGGAGGAGCACTGAAGCTTTCTTT.

The chain combines TRBV5-4 with TRBJ1-1, with D perhaps matching TRBD1 (5 bases). The germline V gene encodes CDR1 SGHNT and CDR2 YYREEE (reference sequence). V gave up 6 bases and J gave up 1 base, with 19 bases separating them. The CDR3 spans 16 residues. CDR3 sequence reads: CASKTDTNRPNTEAFF. DNA of the CDR3: TGTGCCAGCAAAACGGACACTAATAGGCCGAACACTGAAGCTTTCTTT.

The chain links TRBV20-1 to TRBJ1-5; TRBD1 is a possible D gene (5 bases). Germline lookup yields CDR1 DFQATT and CDR2 SNEGSKA (reference sequence). The length of the CDR3 is 14 residues. V shed 6 bases and J shed 10 bases, with 22 bases lying between them. Written as DNA, the CDR3 is TGCAGTGCCAGTCCGGCGGGGGGTATAGGTCCCCAGCATTTT. Its protein is CSASPAGGIGPQHF.

This chain joins TRBV5-1 and TRBJ2-5, with 7 nucleotides matching TRBD1. V shed 4 bases and J 4 bases; nucleotides not matched to a gene: 10. Germline CDR1 SGHRS, CDR2 YFSETQ. This CDR3 is 15 amino acids long. This chain's CDR3 is CASSATTGMGETQYF. The CDR3, as DNA: TGCGCCAGCAGCGCAACGACAGGGATGGGAGAGACCCAGTACTTC.

This chain uses TRBV2 with TRBJ2-3, with a tentative D call TRBD2 (5 bases). The germline V gene has CDR1 SNHLY and CDR2 FYNNEI. V was cut by 6 bases and J by 1 base, with 8 bases left in between. The CDR3 is 13 amino acids. The CDR3 DNA follows: TGTGCCAGCAGAGCGGACCGCACAGATACGCAGTATTTT. It yields the protein CASRADRTDTQYF.

The J gene is TRBJ1-6, the V gene TRBV11-2; D gene ambiguous. Germline values: CDR1 SGHAT, CDR2 FQNNGV. CDR3 length equals 14 residues. V was trimmed by 3 bases and J by 0 bases, leaving 3 bases between them. The CDR3 is CASSFLSYNSPLHF. CDR3 nucleotides: TGTGCCAGCAGCTTTCTCTCCTATAATTCACCCCTCCACTTT. Supplemented by reference TRBV11-2 and TRBJ1-6, the full variable domain reads EAGVAQSPRYKIIEKRQSVAFWCNPISGHATLYWYQQILGQGPKLLIQFQNNGVVDDSQLPKDRFSAERLKGVDSTLKIQPAKLEDSAVYLCASSFLSYNSPLHFGNGTRLTVT.

J is TRBJ2-7 and V is TRBV19, with D tentatively TRBD1 (6 bases). With 5 bases removed from V and 2 bases from J, the gap between germline ends came to 13 bases. The CDR3 contains 14 residues. Germline assignment: CDR1 LNHDA and CDR2 SQIVND (reference sequence). CDR3 DNA: TGTGCCAGTAGTGACACAGGGTCAACCTACGAGCAGTACTTC. This gives the protein CASSDTGSTYEQYF.

The rearrangement joins TRBV10-3 to TRBJ2-2; weak D call: TRBD1 (6 bases). V gave up 7 bases and J gave up 8 bases, with 26 bases separating them. CDR1 is ENHRY and CDR2 is SYGVKD in the germline V gene. The CDR3 runs to 17 residues. The CDR3 spells CAITSAESNRVLGELFF. DNA of the CDR3: TGTGCCATCACCTCCGCGGAGTCCAACAGGGTGTTAGGGGAGCTGTTTTTT.

This clone was detected once. The genes are TRBV5-4 and TRBJ2-3; 15 bases are shared with TRBD2. Trimming at V came to 4 bases and at J to 6 bases, leaving 3 bases not matched to a gene. This CDR3 is built from 15 residues. CDR1 SGHNT and CDR2 YYREEE come from the germline V gene (reference sequence). The CDR3 region is CASSRTSGGADTQYF. The CDR3 coding sequence is TGTGCCAGCAGCCGGACTAGCGGGGGGGCGGATACGCAGTATTTT.

This chain links TRBV5-1 with TRBJ1-4; D is uncertain. V lost 0 bases and J 5 bases, leaving 8 bases between the germline ends. Germline-derived CDR1 and CDR2 are SGHRS and YFSETQ. This CDR3 is built from 14 residues. Written as DNA, the CDR3 is TGCGCCAGCAGCTTGGGAGTTGAAAATGAAAAACTGTTTTTT. Amino acids: CASSLGVENEKLFF.

The rearrangement uses TRBV5-6 and TRBJ2-7; 9 bases match TRBD1. V trimming: 5 bases; J trimming: 0 bases; junction bases outside the gene matches: 6. The length of the CDR3 is 15 residues. Germline V gives CDR1 SGHDT, CDR2 YYEEEE. CDR3 region: CASSLRDRVSYEQYF. In DNA, the CDR3 is TGTGCCAGCAGTCTCCGGGACAGGGTCTCCTACGAGCAGTACTTC. The complete variable domain, with remaining parts taken from reference TRBV5-6 and TRBJ2-7, reads DAGVTQSPTHLIKTRGQQVTLRCSPKSGHDTVSWYQQALGQGPQFIFQYYEEEERQRGNFPDRFSGHQFPNYSSELNVNALLLGDSALYLCASSLRDRVSYEQYFGPGTRLTVT.

The chain carries TRBV7-8 and TRBJ1-5; D gene unclear. The V gene's germline CDR1 is SGHVS and CDR2 FQNEAQ. The V end lost 3 bases, the J end lost 2 bases, and 14 bases lay between the germline ends. The CDR3 totals 16 residues. Written as DNA, the CDR3 is TGTGCCAGCAGCTTGGTGGCGGGTTTCGGCAATCAGCCCCAGCATTTT. It encodes CASSLVAGFGNQPQHF.

The chain links TRBV7-2 to TRBJ2-3; the D gene is possibly TRBD1 (5 bases). Between the trimmed V and J ends, which lost 1 base and 8 bases, there was a span of 16 bases. Germline V gene lookup returns CDR1 SGHTA and CDR2 FQGNSA. CDR3 length equals 15 residues. CDR3 region: CASSLEGLGLGTQYF. CDR3 DNA sequence: TGTGCCAGCAGCTTAGAGGGGCTGGGATTAGGTACGCAGTATTTT.

The chain has TRBV24-1 and TRBJ2-3; the D gene is possibly TRBD2 (6 bases). Trimming removed 5 bases at V and 1 base at J, with 15 bases between. The CDR3 runs to 16 residues. Germline V CDR1 and CDR2: KGHDR, SFDVKD. CDR3: CATSVEVTSGTDTQYF. CDR3 nucleotides: TGTGCCACCAGTGTCGAGGTGACTAGTGGCACAGATACGCAGTATTTT.

This sequence joins TRBV19 and TRBJ1-5; possible D gene TRBD1, 5 bases. CDR1 and CDR2 from the germline V gene are LNHDA and SQIVND (reference sequence). The CDR3 length is 15 residues. The ends were cut back, 0 bases at V and 6 bases at J, with 12 bases in the middle. This CDR3 is CASSIEAGGSQPQHF. The CDR3 DNA is TGTGCCAGTAGTATAGAGGCGGGGGGATCTCAGCCCCAGCATTTT.